The present TCR beta chain was sequenced within a study of cytomegalovirus exposure and HLA in healthy donors. PCR primers comprised 60 Vbeta and 13 Jbeta primers. Data came from immunoSEQ multiplex PCR; TCRdb stores just in-frame clones and leaves some out. The sample lists fewer than 250,000 clones, 65% to 80% occurring once. The CDR3 has 14 residues. V shed 0 bases and J shed 7 bases, with 14 bases lying between them. Germline values: CDR1 SGHRS, CDR2 YFSETQ. This chain joins TRBV5-1 and TRBJ2-7, with D perhaps matching TRBD1 (5 bases). The sequence was obtained from a girl aged 2 to 9 in good health and CMV-seronegative. The sequenced material came from PBMCs. In nucleotides, the CDR3 is TGCGCCAGCAGCTTGGGGCAGGGCGAAAATGAGCAGTACTTC. Its protein product is CASSLGQGENEQYF.